Below are 5 T cell receptor beta chains sequenced from a single sample in a study of beta chain features in type 1 diabetes (dated by TCRdb to 2016 to 2019). Preparation of the library involved the immunoSEQ multiplex PCR assay. The High Capacity cDNA Reverse Transcription Kit was used to reverse transcribe all of the isolated RNA, meaning that expressed TCRB transcripts were what got sequenced. This is the immuneACCESS table as TCRdb keeps it, with only in-frame sequences that have V and J called. A part of the clones is gone; compared with another copy, unresolved V genes explain less than half, and the rest is unexplained. The sample includes some 280,000 clones, with about 13% observed a single time. In total, the top ten clones hold 0.017% of the sample. Their specific antigens are unknown. General conclusions and limits of the study: In all four CD4+ subsets, TCRB CDR3 length was moderately but significantly shorter in type 1 diabetes patients.

Sequenced sample: naive CD4+ T cells from blood. Reading the label with the study, this specimen's cell subset or site is: true naive CD4+ T cells. Source of these receptors: a young man with type 1 diabetes.

V usage is TRBV7-9 and J usage is TRBJ2-5, with 11 positions matching TRBD2. CDR1 SEHNR and CDR2 FQNEAQ come from the germline V gene (reference sequence). The CDR3 is made up of 16 amino acids. V lost 6 bases and J lost 2; bases outside the gene matches: 8. This CDR3 is CASRFGLAGLQETQYF. The CDR3 DNA reads TGTGCCAGCAGGTTCGGACTAGCGGGCCTACAAGAGACCCAGTACTTC.

This clone was seen a handful of times. The rearrangement joins TRBV7-9 to TRBJ2-2; a weak D match, TRBD2 (6 bases). Trimming took 2 bases from V and 3 from J, leaving 7 bases between them. The germline gives CDR1 SEHNR, CDR2 FQNEAQ (reference sequence). The CDR3 length is 14 residues. CDR3 in amino acids: CASSLWGDTGELFF. CDR3 sequence (DNA): TGTGCCAGCAGCTTATGGGGGGACACCGGGGAGCTGTTTTTT.

The chain uses TRBV18 and TRBJ2-7; D is possibly TRBD2 (6 bases). The CDR3 has 15 residues. Germline CDR1 reads KGHSH; CDR2 reads LQKENI. Trimming pared 0 bases from V and 4 bases from J, leaving 13 bases between. CDR3 loop: CASSPPAGSGYEQYF. CDR3 DNA sequence: TGTGCCAGCTCACCACCCGCGGGGTCGGGGTACGAGCAGTACTTC.

This clone was found a few times. The chain carries TRBV4-1 and TRBJ2-3, with D possibly being TRBD2 (6 bases). This CDR3 comprises 17 residues. Looked up from germline, CDR1 is MGHRA and CDR2 is YSYEKL. Trimming removed 1 base from V and 0 bases from J, with 14 bases in between. The CDR3 here is CASSQGERLASTDTQYF. CDR3 in DNA: TGCGCCAGCAGCCAAGGGGAGCGGCTAGCGAGCACAGATACGCAGTATTTT.

This clone has just a few counts. V is TRBV4-1 and J is TRBJ2-1, with 11 nucleotides matching TRBD2. Per the germline V gene, CDR1 is MGHRA and CDR2 is YSYEKL. V lost 0 bases and J lost 8; bases outside the gene matches: 3. The CDR3 extends over 15 amino acids. The CDR3 region is CASSQDTSGRYEQFF. CDR3 in DNA: TGCGCCAGCAGCCAAGATACTAGCGGGAGATATGAGCAGTTCTTC.